This T cell receptor (beta chain) was identified in a study of CD8 T cells in ankylosing spondylitis. Germline V gene lookup returns CDR1 LNHDA and CDR2 SQIVND (reference sequence). The junction had 7 bases not matched to a gene; V was cut back by 10 bases and J by 4 bases. CDR3 length: 14 residues. TCRdb used MiXCR to reprocess the 5' RACE reads, holding one entry per CDR3 protein. The table records about 240,000 distinct CDR3 sequences, around 10% of them present only once. This clonotype was picked up many times. The source of this sequence is a male donor with ankylosing spondylitis or in good health (not recorded which). Sequencing used blood, either unsorted or a sorted T cell fraction (not recorded which). The chain uses TRBV19 and TRBJ2-2; 9 nucleotides match TRBD2. CDR3 coding DNA: TGTGCCACCCATGGGACTAGCCTCACCGGGGAGCTGTTTTTT. Encoded protein: CATHGTSLTGELFF.